This is a list of T cell receptor beta chains from one sample in a study of cytomegalovirus exposure and HLA in healthy donors. The repertoire was sequenced with immunoSEQ multiplex PCR; TCRdb's copy has only in-frame clones and lacks some. The table records approximately 130,000 clones, roughly 85% of them present only once. Sequencing input: PBMCs. These receptors were obtained from a woman aged 30 to 39 in good health and CMV-seropositive. Both conserved end residues are trimmed from each CDR3. Fields, in order: J gene, V gene, clone size, CDR3 protein. Clone size appears in some rows only: once, few, many, or a class for an expanded clone.

j_call: TRBJ2-1
v_call: TRBV7-9
clone_size: few
cdr3_aa: ASSSPTSVGFNGEQF

j_call: TRBJ1-1
v_call: TRBV6-5
clone_size: NA
cdr3_aa: ASSGGGGSTEAF

j_call: TRBJ1-1
v_call: TRBV5-1
clone_size: NA
cdr3_aa: ASSLTENTEAF

j_call: TRBJ1-2
v_call: TRBV7-9
clone_size: NA
cdr3_aa: ASSLGDRAAH

j_call: TRBJ2-1
v_call: TRBV19
clone_size: NA
cdr3_aa: ASSIGLAGGFDEQF

j_call: TRBJ1-1
v_call: TRBV6-1
clone_size: NA
cdr3_aa: ASSLTGTEAF

j_call: TRBJ2-1
v_call: TRBV5-1
clone_size: NA
cdr3_aa: ASTLGGAGTEQF

j_call: TRBJ2-3
v_call: TRBV18
clone_size: NA
cdr3_aa: ASSPAGGRTDTQY

j_call: TRBJ1-1
v_call: TRBV28
clone_size: once
cdr3_aa: ASGGGPGGTEAF

j_call: TRBJ2-4
v_call: TRBV18
clone_size: NA
cdr3_aa: ASSPPSGGPLAKNIQY

j_call: TRBJ2-1
v_call: TRBV6-6
clone_size: few
cdr3_aa: ASSRGGAYNEQF

j_call: TRBJ2-5
v_call: TRBV30
clone_size: NA
cdr3_aa: AWAPEGVPNQETQY

j_call: TRBJ1-3
v_call: TRBV2
clone_size: NA
cdr3_aa: ASGGQGSGNTIY

j_call: TRBJ1-2
v_call: TRBV19
clone_size: few
cdr3_aa: ASRTGYSYGYT

j_call: TRBJ1-4
v_call: TRBV6-6
clone_size: NA
cdr3_aa: ASRDSATNEKLF

j_call: TRBJ1-2
v_call: TRBV30
clone_size: NA
cdr3_aa: AWSPPPGGYT

j_call: TRBJ2-3
v_call: TRBV5-4
clone_size: once
cdr3_aa: ASSFGTGADTQY

j_call: TRBJ2-7
v_call: TRBV5-4
clone_size: few
cdr3_aa: ASSLGGKSSYEQY

j_call: TRBJ2-3
v_call: TRBV6-5
clone_size: NA
cdr3_aa: ASSPEAGRTDTQY

j_call: TRBJ2-1
v_call: TRBV7-2
clone_size: NA
cdr3_aa: ASSPQVAASSYNEQF

j_call: TRBJ1-1
v_call: TRBV6-5
clone_size: NA
cdr3_aa: ASSPPKGENTEAF

j_call: TRBJ2-1
v_call: TRBV5-6
clone_size: NA
cdr3_aa: ASERRGTGGLSQF

j_call: TRBJ2-7
v_call: TRBV7-3
clone_size: NA
cdr3_aa: ASSPSGGLGFGTYEQY

j_call: TRBJ1-1
v_call: TRBV14
clone_size: NA
cdr3_aa: ASSRRTGGEAF

j_call: TRBJ1-3
v_call: TRBV5-1
clone_size: NA
cdr3_aa: ASSLRSLEGAGNTIY

j_call: TRBJ2-1
v_call: TRBV10-3
clone_size: NA
cdr3_aa: AISSAGLRANEQF

j_call: TRBJ1-6
v_call: TRBV5-1
clone_size: NA
cdr3_aa: ASSLDGNNSPLH

j_call: TRBJ2-1
v_call: TRBV28
clone_size: NA
cdr3_aa: ASSFFRGPSYNEQF

j_call: TRBJ1-2
v_call: TRBV7-9
clone_size: NA
cdr3_aa: SSSLRQGGKERGYT

j_call: TRBJ2-1
v_call: TRBV19
clone_size: NA
cdr3_aa: ASTTPGGARGEQF

j_call: TRBJ1-1
v_call: TRBV6-6
clone_size: NA
cdr3_aa: ASSPQGGGLGTEAF

j_call: TRBJ2-4
v_call: TRBV19
clone_size: NA
cdr3_aa: ASSIGQQGAIQY

j_call: TRBJ1-5
v_call: TRBV6-4
clone_size: NA
cdr3_aa: ASSELTGHQPQH

j_call: TRBJ1-1
v_call: TRBV12-1
clone_size: NA
cdr3_aa: ASSLSRGMDTEAF

j_call: TRBJ2-5
v_call: TRBV2
clone_size: NA
cdr3_aa: ASVGAVETQY

j_call: TRBJ2-1
v_call: TRBV5-1
clone_size: once
cdr3_aa: ASSLPGLAGGPGHEQF

j_call: TRBJ1-1
v_call: TRBV2
clone_size: NA
cdr3_aa: ASNRGGPGQGLDTEAF

j_call: TRBJ2-6
v_call: TRBV5-8
clone_size: NA
cdr3_aa: ASSWDYSGANVLT

j_call: TRBJ2-1
v_call: TRBV5-1
clone_size: NA
cdr3_aa: ASRGGRERDEQF

j_call: TRBJ2-2
v_call: TRBV2
clone_size: NA
cdr3_aa: ASSTNRDTGELF

j_call: TRBJ1-6
v_call: TRBV7-3
clone_size: NA
cdr3_aa: ASSSQGGNSPLH

j_call: TRBJ1-5
v_call: TRBV19
clone_size: NA
cdr3_aa: ASMGTEHSNQPQH